This is a list of T cell receptor beta chains from one sample in a study of cytomegalovirus exposure and HLA in healthy donors. Using immunoSEQ multiplex PCR, the repertoire was profiled, and TCRdb retains in-frame clones only, with some absent. The table includes some 140,000 clones, approximately 82% detected once. Sequencing was carried out using PBMCs. These receptors were taken from a man aged 30-40 years in good health and CMV-seropositive. Both conserved end residues are part of each CDR3. The D gene is left open where the match is weak. Expanded clones get a size class; other rows say once, few or many, or leave the size out.

clone_size	v_call	d_call	j_call	cdr3_aa	cdr3_nt
.	TRBV11-3	TRBD2	TRBJ2-7	CASSLGLAGTYEQYF	TGTGCCAGCAGCTTGGGACTAGCGGGGACCTACGAGCAGTACTTC
.	TRBV4-3	.	TRBJ2-3	CASSPTLFTDTQYF	TGCGCCAGCAGCCCTACCTTATTTACAGATACGCAGTATTTT
.	TRBV15	TRBD1	TRBJ2-7	CATSPQGAYEQYF	TGTGCCACCAGCCCACAGGGGGCCTACGAGCAGTACTTC
.	TRBV7-7	TRBD1	TRBJ2-7	CASSLSGGYEQYF	TGTGCCAGCAGCTTGTCAGGGGGCTACGAGCAGTACTTC
.	TRBV5-4	.	TRBJ1-1	CASSPRGGNTEAFF	TGTGCCAGCAGCCCCCGAGGTGGGAACACTGAAGCTTTCTTT
.	TRBV10-3	TRBD1	TRBJ1-1	CAIGTGGNTEAFF	TGTGCCATCGGGACAGGGGGGAACACTGAAGCTTTCTTT
.	TRBV7-2	TRBD1	TRBJ1-1	CASSLWASTGGTEAFF	TGTGCCAGCAGCTTGTGGGCCTCGACAGGGGGCACTGAAGCTTTCTTT
.	TRBV7-3	TRBD1	TRBJ2-3	CASSSPPGQGSDTQYF	TGTGCCAGCAGCTCACCTCCGGGACAGGGATCAGATACGCAGTATTTT
.	TRBV7-8	TRBD2	TRBJ2-7	CASNAREGTYEQYF	TGTGCCAGCAACGCGAGGGAGGGTACCTACGAGCAGTACTTC
.	TRBV7-9	.	TRBJ2-1	CASSNQGALSYNEQFF	TGTGCCAGCAGCAATCAGGGTGCCCTCTCCTACAATGAGCAGTTCTTC
.	TRBV27	TRBD2	TRBJ2-7	CASSSPGTSVYEQYF	TGTGCCAGCAGTTCCCCCGGGACTAGCGTATACGAGCAGTACTTC
.	TRBV5-1	.	TRBJ1-1	CASSRDFQNTEAFF	TGCGCCAGCAGCCGGGACTTTCAGAACACTGAAGCTTTCTTT
.	TRBV5-6	.	TRBJ1-4	CASSLGRGVAEKLFF	TGTGCCAGCAGCTTGGGAAGGGGTGTTGCCGAAAAACTGTTTTTT
.	TRBV9	.	TRBJ1-2	CASSVDQGRSAAGYTF	TGTGCCAGCAGCGTAGACCAGGGCAGGAGCGCGGCTGGCTACACCTTC
.	TRBV4-2	TRBD1	TRBJ1-2	CASSNTFRDRGYYGYTF	TGTGCCAGCAGCAACACTTTCCGGGACAGGGGTTACTATGGCTACACCTTC
many	TRBV7-2	.	TRBJ1-6	CASSLSTGTLHF	TGTGCCAGCAGCTTATCTACCGGGACCCTCCACTTT
.	TRBV7-2	TRBD1	TRBJ1-1	CASSLRQGASAFF	TGTGCCAGCAGCTTAAGACAGGGCGCGTCGGCTTTCTTT
.	TRBV11-2	.	TRBJ2-2	CASTQNQGGITGELFF	TGTGCCAGCACCCAAAATCAGGGTGGAATCACCGGGGAGCTGTTTTTT
.	TRBV11-2	TRBD2	TRBJ2-1	CASSPIAGGLSYNEQFF	TGTGCCAGCAGCCCGATAGCGGGGGGCCTCTCCTACAATGAGCAGTTCTTC
.	TRBV6-5	TRBD1	TRBJ1-6	CASSPGQYNSPLHF	TGTGCCAGCAGTCCGGGACAGTATAATTCACCCCTCCACTTT
.	TRBV4-3	.	TRBJ2-1	CASSQDGSRLNEQFF	TGCGCCAGCAGCCAAGATGGTTCGCGTCTCAATGAGCAGTTCTTC
once	TRBV9	TRBD2	TRBJ2-1	CASSPYGTSGAYNEQFF	TGTGCCAGCAGCCCCTACGGTACTAGCGGTGCCTACAATGAGCAGTTCTTC
.	TRBV11-1	TRBD1	TRBJ2-7	CASSFSGTGSSDYEQYF	TGTGCCAGCAGCTTCAGTGGGACAGGGTCCTCTGACTACGAGCAGTACTTC
.	TRBV1	.	TRBJ2-7	CTSMGSGTSGDSYEQYF	TGCACCAGCATGGGGTCCGGGACTAGCGGGGACTCCTACGAGCAGTACTTC
.	TRBV27	TRBD2	TRBJ2-1	CASSLWTSGSYNEQFF	TGTGCCAGCAGTTTATGGACTAGCGGGAGCTACAATGAGCAGTTCTTC
.	TRBV5-1	.	TRBJ2-7	CASSSDTRNYEQYF	TGCGCCAGCAGCTCCGACACTAGAAACTACGAGCAGTACTTC
.	TRBV9	TRBD2	TRBJ2-1	CASSVVTGLAADEQFF	TGTGCCAGCAGCGTAGTAACGGGACTAGCTGCCGATGAGCAGTTCTTC
.	TRBV7-2	.	TRBJ1-5	CASSLAIRQPQHF	TGTGCCAGCAGCTTAGCAATCCGGCAGCCCCAGCATTTT
.	TRBV9	.	TRBJ2-3	CASSVRQRRDTQYF	TGTGCCAGCAGCGTGAGACAGAGACGGGATACGCAGTATTTT
.	TRBV5-6	TRBD1	TRBJ1-3	CASSLEGQGLAGNTIYF	TGTGCCAGCAGCTTGGAGGGACAGGGACTTGCTGGAAACACCATATATTTT
.	TRBV19	TRBD1	TRBJ2-7	CASSIDRGQVHEQYF	TGTGCCAGTAGTATCGACAGGGGGCAGGTTCACGAGCAGTACTTC
.	TRBV29-1	.	TRBJ2-3	CSVRGFTDTQYF	TGCAGCGTCCGAGGTTTCACAGATACGCAGTATTTT
.	TRBV15	.	TRBJ1-2	CATSRDLGGYGYTF	TGTGCCACCAGCAGAGATCTGGGAGGGTATGGCTACACCTTC
few	TRBV6-5	.	TRBJ1-4	CASRPTGWNEKLFF	TGTGCCAGCAGGCCCACAGGGTGGAATGAAAAACTGTTTTTT
once	TRBV30	.	TRBJ2-5	CAWSGKGQETQYF	TGTGCCTGGAGTGGAAAGGGGCAAGAGACCCAGTACTTC
.	TRBV11-2	.	TRBJ2-3	CASSFRRSTDTQYF	TGTGCCAGCAGCTTCCGTCGGAGCACAGATACGCAGTATTTT
once	TRBV5-6	.	TRBJ1-1	CASLADTNTEAFF	TGTGCCAGCCTGGCAGACACTAACACTGAAGCTTTCTTT
.	TRBV10-3	.	TRBJ1-2	CAISESTGNYGYTF	TGTGCCATCAGTGAGTCGACAGGCAACTATGGCTACACCTTC
.	TRBV27	TRBD2	TRBJ2-1	CASSLGEGLEQFF	TGTGCCAGCAGTTTAGGGGAGGGATTAGAGCAGTTCTTC
.	TRBV4-2	TRBD2	TRBJ2-5	CASSQDPTGRGAFSGQETQYF	TGTGCCAGCAGCCAAGATCCGACTGGGCGGGGGGCTTTCTCCGGCCAAGAGACCCAGTACTTC
once	TRBV7-9	TRBD1	TRBJ1-2	CASSLIHRGATLWGYTF	TGTGCCAGCAGCCTGATACACAGGGGAGCAACACTTTGGGGCTACACCTTC
.	TRBV29-1	.	TRBJ1-1	CSVDRVNTEAFF	TGCAGCGTTGATCGAGTGAACACTGAAGCTTTCTTT
few	TRBV7-6	TRBD1	TRBJ1-1	CATRTGGFYTEAFF	TGTGCCACCAGGACAGGGGGCTTCTACACTGAAGCTTTCTTT
.	TRBV30	TRBD1	TRBJ2-6	CAWGQGSNVLTF	TGTGCCTGGGGACAGGGGTCCAACGTCCTGACTTTC
.	TRBV25-1	TRBD1	TRBJ2-5	CASIPGTGGMYETQYF	TGTGCCAGCATACCCGGGACAGGGGGCATGTATGAGACCCAGTACTTC